One T cell receptor (beta chain) is described in this entry. Its cognate antigen is unknown. This record belongs to a study of shared clonotypes between healthy human individuals. Whole-study findings and limits: Some naive CD4 clonotypes, approximately 4.5%, turned up in common across four donors. Only blood samples were collected, and tissue repertoires likely differ. Among non-shared clonotypes, generation probabilities were lower than among those shared by all four donors.

TCRdb's table, derived via immunoSEQ multiplex PCR, lists solely in-frame clones and lacks some. The sample shows some 300,000 clones, 73% of them seen only once. The receptor was isolated from a man under 40 in good health. Sequencing was carried out using memory CD4+ T cells sorted from blood. Described subset: CD45RA-negative fraction.

The CDR3 protein is CASSILSGGTNEKLFF. The CDR3 region has the DNA TGTGCCAGTAGTATTCTGTCCGGGGGAACTAATGAAAAACTGTTTTTT. This chain joins TRBV19 and TRBJ1-4; D is possibly TRBD1 (5 bases). Trimming removed 3 bases at V and 1 base at J, with 12 bases between. This CDR3 is 16 amino acids long. Germline loops: CDR1 LNHDA, CDR2 SQIVND (reference sequence).